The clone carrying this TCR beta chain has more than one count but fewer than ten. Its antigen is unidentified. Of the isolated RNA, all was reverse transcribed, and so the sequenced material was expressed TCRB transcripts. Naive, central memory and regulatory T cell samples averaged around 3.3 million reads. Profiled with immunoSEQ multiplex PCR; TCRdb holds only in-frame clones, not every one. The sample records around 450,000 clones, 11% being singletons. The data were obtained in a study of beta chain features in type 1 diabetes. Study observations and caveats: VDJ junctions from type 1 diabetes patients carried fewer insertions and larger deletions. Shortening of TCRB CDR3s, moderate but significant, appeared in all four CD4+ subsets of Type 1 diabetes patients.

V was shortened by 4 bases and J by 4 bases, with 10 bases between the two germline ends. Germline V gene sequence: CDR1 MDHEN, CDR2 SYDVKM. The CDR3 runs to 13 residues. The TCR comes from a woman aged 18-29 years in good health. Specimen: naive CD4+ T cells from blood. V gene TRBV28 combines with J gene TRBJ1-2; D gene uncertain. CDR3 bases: TGTGCCAGCAGTTCGTTTGGTAGCTATGGCTACACCTTC. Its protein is CASSSFGSYGYTF.